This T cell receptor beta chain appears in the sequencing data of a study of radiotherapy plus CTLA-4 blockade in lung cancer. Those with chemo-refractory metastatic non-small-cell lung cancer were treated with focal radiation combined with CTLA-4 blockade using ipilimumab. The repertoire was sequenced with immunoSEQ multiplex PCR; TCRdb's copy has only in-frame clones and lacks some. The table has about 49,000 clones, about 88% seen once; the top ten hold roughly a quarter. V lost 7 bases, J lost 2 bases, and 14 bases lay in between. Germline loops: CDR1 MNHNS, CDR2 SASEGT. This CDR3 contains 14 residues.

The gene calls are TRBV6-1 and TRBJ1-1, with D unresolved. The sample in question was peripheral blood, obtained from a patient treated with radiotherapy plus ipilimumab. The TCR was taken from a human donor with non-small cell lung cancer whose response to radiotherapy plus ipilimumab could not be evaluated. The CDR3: CASTPSGPNTEAFF. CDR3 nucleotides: TGTGCCAGCACACCCTCAGGCCCTAACACTGAAGCTTTCTTT.